This TCR beta chain was recorded in a study of blood T cell repertoires in COVID-19. At the level of the study: PBMCs, B-cell-depleted T cells, or T cells provided the cDNA or gDNA that made up the material.

Some clones are missing from TCRdb's copy, which holds only in-frame ones; the method was immunoSEQ multiplex PCR. The sample lists roughly 190,000 clones, roughly 80% occurring once. The CDR3 is made up of 14 amino acids. Per the germline V gene, CDR1 is SGHKS and CDR2 is YYEKEE (reference sequence). V dropped 0 bases and J dropped 4 bases, with 11 bases sitting between them. The sequence was obtained from a human donor with acute or convalescent COVID-19. The donor label of this sample is uncertain. The sequenced sample was peripheral blood. The rearrangement links TRBV5-5 to TRBJ2-7; D not resolved. In DNA form, the CDR3 reads TGTGCCAGCAGCTTGGCCGTGTCTAGATACGAGCAGTACTTC. Its translation: CASSLAVSRYEQYF.